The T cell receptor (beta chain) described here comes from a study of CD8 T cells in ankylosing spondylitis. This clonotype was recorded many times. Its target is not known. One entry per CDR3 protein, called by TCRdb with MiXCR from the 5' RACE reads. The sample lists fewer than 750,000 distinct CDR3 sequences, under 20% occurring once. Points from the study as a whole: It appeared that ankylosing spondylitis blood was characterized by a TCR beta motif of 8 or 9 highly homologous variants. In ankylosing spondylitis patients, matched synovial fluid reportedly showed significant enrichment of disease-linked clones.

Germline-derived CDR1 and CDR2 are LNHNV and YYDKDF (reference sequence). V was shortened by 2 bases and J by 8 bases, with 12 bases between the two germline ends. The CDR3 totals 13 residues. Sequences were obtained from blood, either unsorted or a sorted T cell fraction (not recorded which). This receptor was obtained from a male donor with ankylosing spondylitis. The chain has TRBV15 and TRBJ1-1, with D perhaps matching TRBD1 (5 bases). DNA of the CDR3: TGTGCCACCAGCAGACAACAGGAGTCGGAAGCTTTCTTT. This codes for CATSRQQESEAFF.